The 21 T cell receptor beta chains presented below share a single source sample, sequenced in a study of identifying expanded T cells in peripheral blood. Libraries were prepared by immunoSEQ multiplex PCR; TCRdb keeps only in-frame clonotypes and omits some of them. Of about 63,000 clones in the sample, roughly four fifths were seen once. The sample taken for sequencing was blood. These receptors were obtained from a person aged 18 to 70 in good health.

This sequence joins TRBV14 and TRBJ1-2; TRBD1 is a possible D gene (6 bases). From germline, CDR1 is SGHDN and CDR2 FVKESK. V lost 4 bases, J lost 5 bases, and 17 bases lay in between. CDR3 length equals 15 residues. CDR3 amino acids: CASSPYPQGTYGYTF. The CDR3 coding sequence is TGTGCCAGCAGCCCCTATCCACAGGGAACTTATGGCTACACCTTC. Full variable domain (outside the CDR3, taken from reference TRBV14 and TRBJ1-2): EAGVTQFPSHSVIEKGQTVTLRCDPISGHDNLYWYRRVMGKEIKFLLHFVKESKQDESGMPNNRFLAERTGGTYSTLKVQPAELEDSGVYFCASSPYPQGTYGYTFGSGTRLTVV.

The chain couples TRBV5-1 to TRBJ1-1, with unresolved D. The V end was cut by 4 bases, the J end by 1 base, with 20 bases between. This CDR3 comprises 17 residues. Germline lookup yields CDR1 SGHRS and CDR2 YFSETQ. The CDR3 DNA is TGCGCCAGCAGCGGTCCGTTGGGCGGTATCCAGAACACTGAAGCTTTCTTT. This sequence encodes CASSGPLGGIQNTEAFF.

This chain links TRBV18 with TRBJ1-1; D is unresolved. CDR3 size: 12 residues. Per the germline V gene, CDR1 is KGHSH and CDR2 is LQKENI. The germline V and J ends were trimmed by 4 bases and 4 bases, with 7 bases remaining between them. Written as DNA, the CDR3 is TGTGCCAGCTCACGGGGTAGCACTGAAGCTTTCTTT. Translation gives CASSRGSTEAFF. The full variable domain, completed using reference TRBV18 and TRBJ1-1, is NAGVMQNPRHLVRRRGQEARLRCSPMKGHSHVYWYRQLPEEGLKFMVYLQKENIIDESGMPKERFSAEFPKEGPSILRIQQVVRGDSAAYFCASSRGSTEAFFGQGTRLTVV.

This clone came up a few times. The V call is TRBV30, the J call TRBJ1-1; no firm D call. The length of the CDR3 is 13 residues. Germline assignment: CDR1 GTSNPN and CDR2 SVGIG (reference sequence). V lost 0 bases, J lost 3 bases, and 8 bases lay in between. The CDR3 nucleotides are TGTGCCTGGAGTGTAATACCAGACACTGAAGCTTTCTTT. Translating it yields CAWSVIPDTEAFF.

The V call is TRBV5-1, the J call TRBJ1-2; 8 bases are shared with TRBD1. This CDR3 comprises 15 residues. CDR1 is SGHRS and CDR2 is YFSETQ in the germline V gene. The V gene end was trimmed by 2 bases and the J gene end by 1 base; junction bases not matched to a gene: 4. CDR3 in amino acids: CASSLGQGGNYGYTF. In nucleotides, the CDR3 is TGCGCCAGCAGCTTAGGACAGGGCGGTAACTATGGCTACACCTTC.

This chain links TRBV18 with TRBJ2-5; a weak D match, TRBD1 (6 bases). Trimming took 0 bases from V and 4 from J, leaving 12 bases between them. The CDR3 covers 15 residues. Germline V CDR1 and CDR2: KGHSH, LQKENI. The CDR3 region has the DNA TGTGCCAGCTCACCACCGAACAGGGTCGGAGAGACCCAGTACTTC. The encoded protein is CASSPPNRVGETQYF. Full variable domain (remainder filled in from reference TRBV18 and TRBJ2-5): NAGVMQNPRHLVRRRGQEARLRCSPMKGHSHVYWYRQLPEEGLKFMVYLQKENIIDESGMPKERFSAEFPKEGPSILRIQQVVRGDSAAYFCASSPPNRVGETQYFGPGTRLLVL.

The CDR3 DNA reads as TGTGCCAGCAGCTTGCGGCTCCGGGGTAATGAAAAACTGTTTTTT. Translated, it gives CASSLRLRGNEKLFF. V is TRBV5-6 and J is TRBJ1-4; D is unclear. There are 15 residues in the CDR3. Germline lookup yields CDR1 SGHDT and CDR2 YYEEEE. Between the trimmed V and J ends, which lost 1 base and 4 bases, there was a span of 11 bases.

Regarding this clone: In the same sample, other DNA sequences code for this CDR3. V usage is TRBV18 and J usage is TRBJ1-1; D uncertain. Looked up from germline, CDR1 is KGHSH and CDR2 is LQKENI. This CDR3 region has 16 residues. Deletions cut 3 bases from V and 0 bases from J, with 14 bases between. The chain's CDR3 is CASSPGRSPLNTEAFF. The CDR3 DNA reads as TGTGCCAGCTCACCCGGTCGTTCTCCATTGAACACTGAAGCTTTCTTT.

The rearrangement links TRBV11-2 to TRBJ1-4, with D perhaps matching TRBD1 (5 bases). CDR1 and CDR2 (germline): SGHAT, FQNNGV. The length of the CDR3 is 15 residues. Trimming pared 5 bases from V and 4 bases from J, leaving 14 bases between. CDR3 region: CASSQRGTLNEKLFF. CDR3 nucleotides: TGTGCCAGCAGCCAGAGGGGCACCCTTAATGAAAAACTGTTTTTT.

J is TRBJ1-1 and V is TRBV4-1; a weak D match, TRBD1 (5 bases). CDR1 and CDR2 from the germline V gene are MGHRA and YSYEKL. Deletions cut 4 bases from V and 1 base from J, with 13 bases between. The CDR3 runs 15 residues. The CDR3 sequence: CASSRPGTANTEAFF. CDR3 coding DNA: TGCGCCAGCAGCCGACCCGGGACGGCGAACACTGAAGCTTTCTTT.

Worth noting for this clone: The same CDR3 arises from other DNA sequences in this sample as well. This chain links TRBV30 with TRBJ1-3, with D unresolved. The CDR3 has 11 residues. Trimming removed 5 bases at V and 2 bases at J, with 4 bases between. Germline values: CDR1 GTSNPN, CDR2 SVGIG (reference sequence). This CDR3 is CAWATGNTIYF. CDR3 DNA: TGTGCCTGGGCAACTGGAAACACCATATATTTT.

The chain has TRBV6-1 and TRBJ2-5; 7 nucleotides line up with TRBD1. Losses at the gene ends were 4 bases for V and 4 bases for J; bases not matched to a gene: 3. The CDR3 sequence is 13 residues long. The V gene's germline CDR1 is MNHNS and CDR2 SASEGT. The CDR3, as DNA: TGTGCCAGCAGTGGGTACAGGGGAGAGACCCAGTACTTC. It codes for CASSGYRGETQYF.

This rearrangement joins TRBV2 to TRBJ2-7, with D tentatively TRBD1 or TRBD2 (10 bases each). Germline lookup yields CDR1 SNHLY and CDR2 FYNNEI. The CDR3 is made up of 15 amino acids. The ends were cut back, 3 bases at V and 7 bases at J, with 19 bases in the middle. The CDR3 loop reads CASSEDRGGLAEQYV. Written as DNA, the CDR3 is TGTGCCAGCAGTGAGGACAGGGGGGGACTAGCGGAGCAGTACGTC.

The chain carries TRBV11-2 and TRBJ1-1, with TRBD1 matching 8 bases. Unmatched junction bases numbered 6, after V lost 3 bases and J lost 6 bases. The germline CDR1 and CDR2 sequences are SGHAT and FQNNGV. CDR3 length equals 14 residues. CDR3 in DNA: TGTGCCAGCAGCTTGGAACAGGGGGTCTCTGAAGCTTTCTTT. Its translation is CASSLEQGVSEAFF.

The V gene is TRBV19, the J gene TRBJ2-3; 8 bases fit TRBD2. Germline loops: CDR1 LNHDA, CDR2 SQIVND (reference sequence). J lost 4 bases, V lost 5 bases, and 14 bases had no gene match. This CDR3 is built from 17 residues. CDR3 nucleotide sequence: TGTGCCAGTAGTGGTAGGTGGGCGGGGGGCCTTGCAGATACGCAGTATTTT. Translation: CASSGRWAGGLADTQYF.

With respect to this clone: One end of the junction is discordant with germline, which a read error may explain. The chain has TRBV10-2 and TRBJ2-7; TRBD2 matches at 14 bases. Looked up from germline, CDR1 is WSHSY and CDR2 is SAAADI. This CDR3 is 11 amino acids long. CDR3 in amino acids: CASSGGLAGDF. The CDR3 coding sequence is TGCGCCAGCAGTGGGGGACTAGCGGGGGACTTC.

This clone has a handful of counts. The chain uses TRBV27 and TRBJ1-5; no definite D call. Trimming stripped 5 bases from V and 4 bases from J, with 9 bases between. This CDR3 spans 13 amino acids. Germline lookup yields CDR1 MNHEY and CDR2 SMNVEV (reference sequence). The CDR3 region has the DNA TGTGCCAGCAGTACCTCAGTTAATCAGCCCCAGCATTTT. Translation gives CASSTSVNQPQHF.

The J gene is TRBJ1-2, the V gene TRBV9; 7 bases map to TRBD1. There are 15 residues in the CDR3. CDR1 SGDLS and CDR2 YYNGEE come from the germline V gene. Losses at the gene ends were 3 bases for V and 0 bases for J; bases not matched to a gene: 5. The DNA of the CDR3 is TGTGCCAGCAGCGCTTGGGACAGTTCTAACTATGGCTACACCTTC. Its translation is CASSAWDSSNYGYTF. The full variable domain, completed using reference TRBV9 and TRBJ1-2, is DSGVTQTPKHLITATGQRVTLRCSPRSGDLSVYWYQQSLDQGLQFLIQYYNGEERAKGNILERFSAQQFPDLHSELNLSSLELGDSALYFCASSAWDSSNYGYTFGSGTRLTVV.

This clone was observed a single time. The gene calls are TRBV23-1 and TRBJ1-2; D remains ambiguous. TRBV23-1 is an ORF, with its function uncertain. There are 16 residues in the CDR3. V lost 2 bases, J lost 5 bases, and 18 bases lay in between. CDR3 sequence reads: CASSQPVVLNTYGYTF. The CDR3 DNA reads as TGCGCCAGCAGTCAACCCGTGGTACTGAATACGTATGGCTACACCTTC.

J is TRBJ2-7 and V is TRBV11-2; TRBD1 matches at 7 bases. There are 14 residues in the CDR3. Trimming at V came to 7 bases and at J to 0 bases, leaving 6 bases not matched to a gene. Germline loops: CDR1 SGHAT, CDR2 FQNNGV. As DNA, the CDR3 is TGTGCCAGCAAACTACAGGGGAGCTCCTACGAGCAGTACTTC. Amino acids: CASKLQGSSYEQYF. Full variable domain (outside the CDR3, taken from reference TRBV11-2 and TRBJ2-7): EAGVAQSPRYKIIEKRQSVAFWCNPISGHATLYWYQQILGQGPKLLIQFQNNGVVDDSQLPKDRFSAERLKGVDSTLKIQPAKLEDSAVYLCASKLQGSSYEQYFGPGTRLTVT.

J is TRBJ2-7 and V is TRBV11-2; D not certain. Deletions cut 2 bases from V and 1 base from J, with 12 bases between. The CDR3 is made up of 15 amino acids. The V gene's germline CDR1 is SGHAT and CDR2 FQNNGV. The CDR3 bases are TGTGCCAGCAGCTTAAGGGTAGTTGAGTCCTACGAGCAGTACTTC. This translates into CASSLRVVESYEQYF.